Below are 18 T cell receptor beta chains sequenced from a single sample in a study of T cell clonality in common variable immunodeficiency. TCRdb keeps only in-frame clones here, not all; method: immunoSEQ multiplex PCR. The sample shows about 34,000 clones, none of them appearing just once. The sequencing sample was made of peripheral blood mononuclear cells. These receptors were obtained from a person between 18 and 75 years old in good health.

There are many counts of this clone. Read coverage stops 3 residues before the CDR3 terminus; the germline J gene supplies the remainder. The chain has TRBV14 and TRBJ2-1, with D possibly TRBD1 on 6 matching bases. The ends were cut back, 5 bases at V and 8 bases at J, with 10 bases in the middle. This CDR3 contains 12 residues. The germline CDR1 and CDR2 sequences are SGHDN and FVKESK. CDR3 DNA, as far as it was read: TGTGCCAGCAGCTCACAGGGACATGAG. Translation: CASSSQGHE. The CDR3 in its entirety is CASSSQGHEQFF.

In this sample, this clone turned up many times. The DNA ends 3 residues before the CDR3 does, and the rest of the CDR3 is filled in from the germline J gene. The chain carries TRBV19 and TRBJ1-3; D is undetermined. V was pared by 7 bases and J by 2 bases, with 15 bases between. Germline CDR1 and CDR2: LNHDA and SQIVND (reference sequence). The CDR3 runs to 15 residues. The CDR3 bases that were read are TGTGCCAGTAACCCGTCGGGGAGTACTGGAAACACC. Amino acids: CASNPSGSTGNT. The entire CDR3 protein is CASNPSGSTGNTIYF.

This clone occurred many times. The DNA ends 3 residues before the CDR3 does, and the rest of the CDR3 is filled in from the germline J gene. V gene TRBV19 combines with J gene TRBJ2-2; TRBD2 matches 9 bases. The CDR3 loop spans 16 amino acids. Germline CDR1 reads LNHDA; CDR2 reads SQIVND (reference sequence). Unmatched junction bases numbered 6, after V lost 3 bases and J lost 4 bases. This chain's CDR3 is CASSILRAGGTGELFF. CDR3 DNA (partial): TGTGCCAGTAGTATCCTCCGAGCGGGAGGCACCGGGGAG.

This clone occurred many times. The CDR3 extends 3 residues past the end of the read, so its final part is completed from the germline J gene. J is TRBJ2-7 and V is TRBV7-8; D gene unclear. V lost 3 bases and J 3 bases, leaving 9 bases between the germline ends. The CDR3 consists of 13 residues. Germline CDR1 and CDR2: SGHVS and FQNEAQ. The sequenced part of the CDR3 DNA is TGTGCCAGCAGCTTGGGCAGGAGCTACGAG. As protein: CASSLGRSYE. The whole CDR3 reads CASSLGRSYEQYF.

This clone appeared many times. Sequencing ends 3 residues short of the CDR3 end; the germline J gene provides the rest. The V and J genes are TRBV6-1 and TRBJ1-5, with TRBD1 as a possible D gene (6 bases). Deletions cut 2 bases from V and 3 bases from J, with 11 bases between. Germline CDR1 and CDR2: MNHNS and SASEGT. The CDR3 contains 15 residues. CDR3 amino acids: CASSERTAFNQPQHF. The CDR3 bases that were read are TGTGCCAGCAGTGAAAGGACAGCTTTCAATCAGCCC.

In this sample, this clone turned up many times. The DNA ends 3 residues before the CDR3 does, and the rest of the CDR3 is filled in from the germline J gene. The genes are TRBV7-9 and TRBJ2-5, with D hard to call. Germline CDR1 and CDR2: SEHNR and FQNEAQ (reference sequence). The V end lost 3 bases, the J end lost 5 bases, and 10 bases lay between the germline ends. The CDR3 runs 13 residues. Incomplete CDR3 DNA: TGTGCCAGCAGCTTCGGGTCTGGTGAGACC. Amino acids: CASSFGSGET. The CDR3 as a whole reads CASSFGSGETQYF.

This clone showed up many times. Sequencing ends 3 residues short of the CDR3 end; the germline J gene provides the rest. The chain links TRBV19 to TRBJ1-2; no clear D. V was trimmed by 0 bases and J by 3 bases, leaving 5 bases between them. The CDR3 loop spans 13 amino acids. Germline V lookup: CDR1 LNHDA, CDR2 SQIVND (reference sequence). This CDR3 is CASSIERDYGYTF. Incomplete CDR3 DNA: TGTGCCAGTAGTATAGAACGGGACTATGGC.

This clone was seen ten or more times. The read ends 3 residues before the CDR3 terminus; that terminus is restored from the germline J gene. This chain uses TRBV5-4 with TRBJ2-2; 7 bases fit TRBD2. The J segment lost 7 bases and the V segment lost 4 bases, leaving 10 bases of the junction unmatched. This CDR3 contains 15 residues. Germline V gene lookup returns CDR1 SGHNT and CDR2 YYREEE (reference sequence). The CDR3 bases that were read are TGTGCCAGCAGCAGGGGAGGGTCAAGGGACGGGGAG. This gives the protein CASSRGGSRDGE. The whole CDR3 reads CASSRGGSRDGELFF.

This clone was seen many times. The read ends 3 residues early relative to the CDR3; the germline J gene fills the gap. The gene calls are TRBV20-1 and TRBJ2-1; either TRBD1 or TRBD2 may fit D (5 bases each). CDR1 and CDR2 from the germline V gene are DFQATT and SNEGSKA (reference sequence). V lost 3 bases to trimming and J lost 3 bases, with 12 bases between them. This CDR3 spans 14 amino acids. This CDR3 is CSARPREYYNEQFF. Partial CDR3 DNA: TGCAGTGCTAGGCCCAGGGAGTACTACAATGAG.

This clone came up many times. The read falls 3 residues short of the CDR3 end, and the missing part is taken from the germline J gene. The V and J genes are TRBV4-2 and TRBJ1-2; D gene uncertain. V lost 2 bases, J lost 0 bases, and 10 bases lay in between. The CDR3 loop spans 15 amino acids. Germline V gene sequence: CDR1 LGHNA, CDR2 YNFKEQ. The part of the CDR3 DNA that was read is TGTGCCAGCAGCCAAATTCCCCCGTCTAACTATGGC. Residues: CASSQIPPSNYG. The full CDR3 is CASSQIPPSNYGYTF.

This clone was counted at least ten times. The read ends 3 residues early relative to the CDR3; the germline J gene fills the gap. The rearrangement joins TRBV18 to TRBJ1-1; perhaps TRBD1 as D (6 bases). Germline CDR1 and CDR2: KGHSH and LQKENI. Trimming removed 5 bases at V and 3 bases at J, with 16 bases between. There are 15 residues in the CDR3. The CDR3 reads CASSKGTLPDTEAFF. The sequenced part of the CDR3 DNA is TGTGCCAGCTCAAAAGGGACACTCCCAGACACTGAA. Full variable domain (remainder filled in from reference TRBV18 and TRBJ1-1): NAGVMQNPRHLVRRRGQEARLRCSPMKGHSHVYWYRQLPEEGLKFMVYLQKENIIDESGMPKERFSAEFPKEGPSILRIQQVVRGDSAAYFCASSKGTLPDTEAFFGQGTRLTVV.

Many counts were recorded for this clone. The CDR3 goes on 3 residues after the read ends, and that part is filled in from the germline J gene. The chain joins TRBV15 to TRBJ1-1; 7 bases fit TRBD1. The trim removed 3 bases at V and 0 bases at J, leaving 4 bases unmatched. The CDR3 is 15 residues long. The germline V gene encodes CDR1 LNHNV and CDR2 YYDKDF (reference sequence). The part of the CDR3 DNA that was read is TGTGCCACCAGCAGCCACAGGGGAATGAACACTGAA. Amino acid sequence: CATSSHRGMNTE. The CDR3 in its entirety is CATSSHRGMNTEAFF.

This clone was observed at least ten times. The missing CDR3 end, 3 residues past where the read stops, is filled in from the germline J gene. This chain links TRBV30 with TRBJ1-5; D gene unclear. The CDR3 covers 13 residues. Germline CDR1 is GTSNPN and CDR2 is SVGIG (reference sequence). The DNA read from the CDR3 is TGTGCCTGGAGTGTATTGCCCGCGACACCC. This encodes CAWSVLPATP. The CDR3 in full is CAWSVLPATPQHF.

This clone came up many times. Coverage ceases 3 residues before the CDR3 finishes, and the germline J gene fills in the end. This chain links TRBV20-1 with TRBJ1-1, with D hard to call. Between the trimmed V and J ends, which lost 6 bases and 5 bases, there was a span of 13 bases. Germline CDR1 is DFQATT and CDR2 is SNEGSKA (reference sequence). This CDR3 contains 12 residues. CDR3: CSAEGAGTEAFF. The CDR3 DNA, read in part, is TGCAGTGCCGAGGGAGCGGGGACTGAA.

CDR3 DNA, as far as it was read: TGTGCCAGCAGTGAGGGACTAGGGACCTACAATGAG. This encodes CASSEGLGTYNE. The whole CDR3 sequence reads CASSEGLGTYNEQFF. This chain uses TRBV6-4 with TRBJ2-1; 8 nucleotides agree with TRBD2. The CDR3 is cut off 3 residues early in the read; its end comes from the germline J gene. After removal of 3 bases from V and 2 bases from J, the junction contained 3 bases not matched to a gene. This CDR3 contains 15 residues. Germline V CDR1 and CDR2: MRHNA, SNTAGT.

Comments on this clone: Read data end 3 residues before the CDR3 end; the end is taken from the germline J gene. The chain recombines TRBV18 with TRBJ2-5; 12 bases fit TRBD2. The length of the CDR3 is 16 residues. Germline CDR1 KGHSH, CDR2 LQKENI. The CDR3 DNA, read in part, is TGTGCCAGCTCCCGGACTAGCGGGGCTAGCACAGATACC. Translated: CASSRTSGASTDT. The CDR3 in full is CASSRTSGASTDTQYF.

At least ten counts were recorded for this clone. The read finishes 3 residues shy of the CDR3 end, and the germline J gene is used to complete it. The chain joins TRBV7-9 to TRBJ2-7; TRBD2 might be the D (5 bases). The CDR3 extends over 12 amino acids. Per the germline V gene, CDR1 is SEHNR and CDR2 is FQNEAQ (reference sequence). V shed 5 bases and J shed 3 bases, with 8 bases lying between them. CDR3 DNA (partial): TGTGCCAGCAGCCCCGCGGGCTACGAG. Protein sequence: CASSPAGYE. The whole CDR3 protein reads CASSPAGYEQYF.

This clone has at least ten counts. Read data end 3 residues before the CDR3 end; the end is taken from the germline J gene. The V gene is TRBV29-1, the J gene TRBJ2-3; 11 bases fit TRBD2. V was clipped by 7 bases and J by 1 base; unmatched bases: 13. Germline-derived CDR1 and CDR2 are SQVTM and ANQGSEA. This CDR3 has 17 amino acids. The CDR3 bases that were read are TGCAGCGGTATACTAGCGGGAGTACACTTCGGCACAGATACG. It specifies CSGILAGVHFGTDT. The whole CDR3 region reads CSGILAGVHFGTDTQYF.